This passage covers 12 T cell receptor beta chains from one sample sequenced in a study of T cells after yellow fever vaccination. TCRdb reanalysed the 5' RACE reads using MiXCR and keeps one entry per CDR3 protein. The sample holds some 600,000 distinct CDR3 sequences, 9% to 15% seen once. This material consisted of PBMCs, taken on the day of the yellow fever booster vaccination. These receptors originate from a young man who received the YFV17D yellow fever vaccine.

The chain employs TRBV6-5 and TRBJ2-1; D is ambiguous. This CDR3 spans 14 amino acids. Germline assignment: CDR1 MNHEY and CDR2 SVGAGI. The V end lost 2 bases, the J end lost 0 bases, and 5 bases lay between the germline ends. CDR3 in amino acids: CASSYGRSYNEQFF. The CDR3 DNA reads TGTGCCAGCAGTTACGGGCGCTCCTACAATGAGCAGTTCTTC.

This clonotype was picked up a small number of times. The CDR3 loop reads CASKRTGGDNSPLHF. Here the CDR3 DNA reads TGTGCCAGCAAGAGGACAGGGGGCGATAATTCACCCCTCCACTTT. The gene calls are TRBV6-1 and TRBJ1-6; 11 bases line up with TRBD1. The CDR3 is 15 residues long. Per the germline V gene, CDR1 is MNHNS and CDR2 is SASEGT. Trimming took 7 bases from V and 5 from J; bases not matched to a gene: 4.

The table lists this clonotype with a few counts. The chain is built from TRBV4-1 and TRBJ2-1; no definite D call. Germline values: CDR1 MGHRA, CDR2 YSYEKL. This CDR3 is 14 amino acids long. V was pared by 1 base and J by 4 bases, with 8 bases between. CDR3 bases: TGCGCCAGCAGCCAAGTGGGCACTTACAATGAGCAGTTCTTC. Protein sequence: CASSQVGTYNEQFF.

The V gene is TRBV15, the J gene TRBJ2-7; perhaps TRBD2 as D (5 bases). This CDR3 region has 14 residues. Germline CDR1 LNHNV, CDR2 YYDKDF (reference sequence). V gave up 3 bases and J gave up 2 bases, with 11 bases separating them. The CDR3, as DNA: TGTGCCACCAGCAGCGGAGGCTCGACCTACGAGCAGTACTTC. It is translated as CATSSGGSTYEQYF.

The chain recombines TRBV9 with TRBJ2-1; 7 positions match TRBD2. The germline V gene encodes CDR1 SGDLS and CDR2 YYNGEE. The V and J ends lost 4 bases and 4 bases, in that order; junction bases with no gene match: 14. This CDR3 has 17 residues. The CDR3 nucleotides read TGTGCCAGCAGCCCCCGGGCTAGCGGAGACCTATACAATGAGCAGTTCTTC. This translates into CASSPRASGDLYNEQFF.

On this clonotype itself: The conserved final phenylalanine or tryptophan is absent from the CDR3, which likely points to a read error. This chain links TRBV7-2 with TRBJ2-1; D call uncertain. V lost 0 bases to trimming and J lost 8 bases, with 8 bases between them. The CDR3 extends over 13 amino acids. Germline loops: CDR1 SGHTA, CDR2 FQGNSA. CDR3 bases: TGTGCCAGCAGCTTAGCTCCAAACCATGAGCAGTTCTAC. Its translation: CASSLAPNHEQFY.

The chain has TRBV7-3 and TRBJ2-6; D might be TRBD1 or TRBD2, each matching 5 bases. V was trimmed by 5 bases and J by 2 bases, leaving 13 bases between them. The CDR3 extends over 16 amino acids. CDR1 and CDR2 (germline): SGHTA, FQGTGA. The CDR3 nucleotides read TGTGCCAGCAGCCCTAGTGGGGGAGCTGGGGCCAACGTCCTGACTTTC. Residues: CASSPSGGAGANVLTF.

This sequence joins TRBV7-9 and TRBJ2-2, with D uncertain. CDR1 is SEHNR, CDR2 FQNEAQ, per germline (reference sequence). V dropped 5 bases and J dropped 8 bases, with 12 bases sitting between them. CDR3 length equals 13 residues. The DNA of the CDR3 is TGTGCCAGCAGCCGCTCTTCCTCTGGGGAGCTGTTTTTT. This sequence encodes CASSRSSSGELFF.

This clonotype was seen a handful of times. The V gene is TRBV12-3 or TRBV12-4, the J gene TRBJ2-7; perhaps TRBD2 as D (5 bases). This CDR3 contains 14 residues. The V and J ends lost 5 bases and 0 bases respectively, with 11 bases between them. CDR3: CASSATLASYEQYF. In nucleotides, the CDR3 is TGTGCCAGCAGTGCTACGCTAGCCTCCTACGAGCAGTACTTC.

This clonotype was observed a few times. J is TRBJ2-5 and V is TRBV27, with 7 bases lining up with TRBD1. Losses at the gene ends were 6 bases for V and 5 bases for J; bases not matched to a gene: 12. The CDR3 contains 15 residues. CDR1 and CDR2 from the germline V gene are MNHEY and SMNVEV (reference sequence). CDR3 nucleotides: TGTGCCAGCAGCACGATACTCACAGGGGAGGAGACCCAGTACTTC. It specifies CASSTILTGEETQYF.

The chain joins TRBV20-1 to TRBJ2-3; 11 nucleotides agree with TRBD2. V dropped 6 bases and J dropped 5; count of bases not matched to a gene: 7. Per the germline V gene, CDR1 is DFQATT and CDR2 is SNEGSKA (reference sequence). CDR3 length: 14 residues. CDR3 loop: CSATLAGARDTQYF. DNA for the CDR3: TGCAGTGCAACACTAGCGGGAGCTCGAGATACGCAGTATTTT.

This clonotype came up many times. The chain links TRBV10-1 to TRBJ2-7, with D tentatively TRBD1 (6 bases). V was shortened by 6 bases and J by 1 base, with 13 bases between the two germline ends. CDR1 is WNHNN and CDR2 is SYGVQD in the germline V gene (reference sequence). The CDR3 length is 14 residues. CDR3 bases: TGCGCCAGCAGCCAGGACAGTTCTTCCTACGAGCAGTACTTC. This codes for CASSQDSSSYEQYF.